In its sample, the clone carrying this T cell receptor (beta chain) was seen many times. Its target is unknown. The authors prepared the TCRbeta library with unique molecular identifiers. TCRdb reprocessed the PCR reads via MiXCR and lists one record per CDR3 protein. Here the sample spans about 130,000 distinct CDR3 sequences, roughly 9.7% being singletons. The data were obtained in a study of T-cell reconstitution after alpha-beta-depleted transplantation in children. Study-wide points: Day-60 TCRbeta diversity that was high in some patients was derived from surviving recipient T cells and thymic progenitors. Two months or so post-transplant, alpha-beta T cells reportedly derived from several hundred expanded graft clones. T-cell counts and diversity at one year following transplant were attributed mainly to newly produced T cells.

The length of the CDR3 is 8 residues. Looked up from germline, CDR1 is MNHEY and CDR2 is SMNVEV (reference sequence). V gave up 7 bases and J gave up 11 bases, with 6 bases separating them. This receptor was identified in a girl under three years old who had a stem cell transplant for combined immunodeficiency, so the T cells may come from the graft donor. The chain combines TRBV27 with TRBJ2-7; D might be TRBD2 (5 bases). The specimen comprised PBMCs, mostly from graft donor cells, sampled 180 days after TCRalphabeta/CD19-depleted stem cell transplant. The CDR3 reads CASNSEYF. The CDR3 coding sequence is TGTGCCAGCAATAGCGAGTACTTC.